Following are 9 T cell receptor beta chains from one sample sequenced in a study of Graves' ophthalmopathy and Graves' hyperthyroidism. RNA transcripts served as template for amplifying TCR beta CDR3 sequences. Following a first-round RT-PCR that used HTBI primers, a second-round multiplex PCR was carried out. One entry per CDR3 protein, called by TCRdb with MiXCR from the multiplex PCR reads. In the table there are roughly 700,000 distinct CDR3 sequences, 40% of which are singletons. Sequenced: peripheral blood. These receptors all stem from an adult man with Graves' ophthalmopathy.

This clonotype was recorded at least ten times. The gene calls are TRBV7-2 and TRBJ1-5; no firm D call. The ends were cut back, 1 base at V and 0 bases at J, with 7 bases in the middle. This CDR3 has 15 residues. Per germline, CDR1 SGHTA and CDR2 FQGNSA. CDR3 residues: CASSLGGISNQPQHF. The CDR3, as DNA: TGTGCCAGCAGCTTAGGCGGGATTAGCAATCAGCCCCAGCATTTT.

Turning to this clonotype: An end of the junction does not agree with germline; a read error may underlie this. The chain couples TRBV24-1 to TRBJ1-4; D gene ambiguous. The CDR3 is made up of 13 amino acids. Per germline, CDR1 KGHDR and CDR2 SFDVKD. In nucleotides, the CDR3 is TGTGCCAGCAGTACCCCAACTAATGAAAAACTGTTTTTT. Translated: CASSTPTNEKLFF.

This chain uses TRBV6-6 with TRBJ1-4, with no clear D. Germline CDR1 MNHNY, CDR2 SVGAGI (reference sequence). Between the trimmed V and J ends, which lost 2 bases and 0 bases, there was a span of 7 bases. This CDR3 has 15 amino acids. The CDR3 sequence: CASSYNRATNEKLFF. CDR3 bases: TGTGCCAGCAGTTACAACCGTGCAACTAATGAAAAACTGTTTTTT.

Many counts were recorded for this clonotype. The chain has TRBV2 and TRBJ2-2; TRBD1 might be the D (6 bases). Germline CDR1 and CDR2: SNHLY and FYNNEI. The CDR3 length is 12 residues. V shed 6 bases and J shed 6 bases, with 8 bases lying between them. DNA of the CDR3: TGTGCCAGCAGCGGACAGCCCGGGGAGCTGTTTTTT. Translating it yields CASSGQPGELFF.

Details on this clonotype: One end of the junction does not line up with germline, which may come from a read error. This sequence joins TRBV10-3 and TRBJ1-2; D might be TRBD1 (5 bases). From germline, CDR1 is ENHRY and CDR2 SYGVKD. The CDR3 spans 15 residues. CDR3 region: CASSITRTLRDGYTF. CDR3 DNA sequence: TGTGCCAGCAGTATTACGCGGACATTACGGGATGGCTACACCTTC.

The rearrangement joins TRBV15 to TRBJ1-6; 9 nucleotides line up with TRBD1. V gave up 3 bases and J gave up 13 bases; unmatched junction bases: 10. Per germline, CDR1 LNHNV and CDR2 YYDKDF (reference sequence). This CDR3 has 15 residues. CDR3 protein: CATSSPGQGSQPLHF. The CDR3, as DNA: TGTGCCACCAGCAGTCCGGGACAGGGCAGTCAGCCCCTCCACTTT.

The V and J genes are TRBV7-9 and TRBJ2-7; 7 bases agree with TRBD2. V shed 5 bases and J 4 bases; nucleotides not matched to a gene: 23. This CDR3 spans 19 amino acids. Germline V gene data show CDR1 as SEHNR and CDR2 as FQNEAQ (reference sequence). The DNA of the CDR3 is TGTGCCAGCAGCAAGCAGGGACTGGCGGGGGAAAGGGGATTATACGAGCAGTACTTC. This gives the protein CASSKQGLAGERGLYEQYF.

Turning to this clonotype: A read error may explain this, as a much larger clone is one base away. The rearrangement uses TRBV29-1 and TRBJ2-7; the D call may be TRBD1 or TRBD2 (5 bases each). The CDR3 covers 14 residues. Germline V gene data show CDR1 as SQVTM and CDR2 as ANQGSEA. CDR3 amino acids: CNVVPGAGFYEQYF. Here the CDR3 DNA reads TGCAACGTTGTCCCCGGGGCAGGTTTCTACGAGCAGTACTTC.

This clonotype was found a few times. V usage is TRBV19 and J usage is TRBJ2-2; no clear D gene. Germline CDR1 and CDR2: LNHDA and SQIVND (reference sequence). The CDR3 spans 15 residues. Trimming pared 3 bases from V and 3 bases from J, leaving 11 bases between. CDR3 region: CASSIGGDDTGELFF. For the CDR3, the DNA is TGTGCCAGTAGTATCGGTGGAGACGACACCGGGGAGCTGTTTTTT.